This T cell receptor beta chain originates from a study of healthy donors' naive CD4 and CD8 T cells. As for the study in general: All functional IMGT TCR alpha variants were covered by new primers. Broader study findings: Negatively charged CDR3s marked CD8+ lineage; positively charged CDR3s marked CD4+ lineage.

Each TCR library used 500 ng of total RNA and a linear amplification protocol. A single record per CDR3 protein comes from TCRdb applying MiXCR to the reads. The profile shows 180,000 or so distinct CDR3 sequences, 74% of them singletons. CDR1 is MNHEY and CDR2 is SMNVEV in the germline V gene (reference sequence). The V gene lost 2 bases and the J gene lost 1 base, with 15 bases spanning the gap. This CDR3 has 16 amino acids. Concerning this clonotype: What it binds is not known.

Sample: naive CD4+ and CD8+ T cells sorted from blood, pooled from several donors. The origin of this receptor is a pool of human donors in good health; the sample pools cells from several healthy donors. This rearrangement joins TRBV27 to TRBJ2-7; D is ambiguous. CDR3 DNA sequence: TGTGCCAGCAGTTTAGGGCAAGGAACTCCTTCCTACGAGCAGTACTTC. Its translation: CASSLGQGTPSYEQYF.